The sequence of this TCR beta chain was determined in a study of shared clonotypes between healthy human individuals. The naive CD8 subset, CD45RO-negative cells positively selected for CCR7, excluded terminally differentiated effector memory CD45RA+ cells. Sequencing was performed with immunoSEQ multiplex PCR; in TCRdb, only in-frame clones are kept and a portion is missing. In the table there are over 2 million clones, about 95% of which are singletons. V was shortened by 3 bases and J by 9 bases, with 3 bases between the two germline ends. The CDR3 totals 9 residues. Per germline, CDR1 SGHTS and CDR2 YDEGEE.

The sequenced sample consisted of naive CD8+ T cells sorted from blood. This TCR was recovered from a man between 18 and 35 years old in good health. This chain uses TRBV5-8 with TRBJ1-1; D gene unclear. The CDR3: CASSSQAFF. CDR3 DNA: TGTGCCAGCAGCTCCCAAGCTTTCTTT.